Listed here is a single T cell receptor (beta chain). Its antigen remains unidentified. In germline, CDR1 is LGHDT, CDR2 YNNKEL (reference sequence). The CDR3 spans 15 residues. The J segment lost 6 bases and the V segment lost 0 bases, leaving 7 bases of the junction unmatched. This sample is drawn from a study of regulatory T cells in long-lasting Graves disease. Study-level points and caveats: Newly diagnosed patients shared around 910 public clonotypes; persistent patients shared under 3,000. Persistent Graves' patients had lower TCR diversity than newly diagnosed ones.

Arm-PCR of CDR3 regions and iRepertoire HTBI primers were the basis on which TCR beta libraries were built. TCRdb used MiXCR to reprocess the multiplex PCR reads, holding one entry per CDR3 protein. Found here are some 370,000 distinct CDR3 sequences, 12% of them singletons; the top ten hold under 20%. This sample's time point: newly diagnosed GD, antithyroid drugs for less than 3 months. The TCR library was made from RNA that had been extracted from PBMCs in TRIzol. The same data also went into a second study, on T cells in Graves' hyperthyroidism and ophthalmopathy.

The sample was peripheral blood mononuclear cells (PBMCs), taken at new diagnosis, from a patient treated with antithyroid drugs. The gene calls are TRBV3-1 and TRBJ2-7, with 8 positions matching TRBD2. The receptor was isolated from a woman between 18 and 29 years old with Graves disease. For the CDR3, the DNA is TGTGCCAGCAGCCAAGATCTGAGCGGGGGCCGCGAGCAGTACTTC. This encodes CASSQDLSGGREQYF.